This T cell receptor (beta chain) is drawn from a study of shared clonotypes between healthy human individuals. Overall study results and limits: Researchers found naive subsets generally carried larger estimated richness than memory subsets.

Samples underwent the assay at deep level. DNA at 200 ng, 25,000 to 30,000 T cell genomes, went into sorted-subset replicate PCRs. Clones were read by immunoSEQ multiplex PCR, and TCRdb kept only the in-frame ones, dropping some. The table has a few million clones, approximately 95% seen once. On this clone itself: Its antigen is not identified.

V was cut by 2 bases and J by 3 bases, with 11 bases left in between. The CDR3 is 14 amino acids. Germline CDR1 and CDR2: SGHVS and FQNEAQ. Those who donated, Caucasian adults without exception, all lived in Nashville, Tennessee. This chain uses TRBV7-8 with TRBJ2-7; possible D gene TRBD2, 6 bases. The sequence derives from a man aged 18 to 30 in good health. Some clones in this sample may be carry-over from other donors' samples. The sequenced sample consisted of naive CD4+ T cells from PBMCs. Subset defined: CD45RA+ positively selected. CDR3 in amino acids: CASSLRTTRYEQYF. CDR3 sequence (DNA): TGTGCCAGCAGCTTAAGGACTACCCGCTACGAGCAGTACTTC.